Below, 14 T cell receptor beta chains from the same sample are listed, as sequenced in a study of somatic mutations in cytotoxic T cells in rheumatoid arthritis. The protocol was immunoSEQ multiplex PCR, while the TCRdb copy is restricted to in-frame clones and leaves out a portion. The sample records tens of thousands of clones, 84% being singletons. Sample: CD8+ T cells sorted from blood. The source is a middle-aged man in good health.

This chain uses TRBV28 with TRBJ1-1; TRBD1 matches 7 bases. The length of the CDR3 is 15 residues. Trimming cost V 5 bases and J 1 base; bases outside gene matches: 7. The germline gives CDR1 MDHEN, CDR2 SYDVKM. Here the CDR3 reads CASSPYRGSNTEAFF. For the CDR3, the DNA is TGTGCCAGCAGTCCATACAGGGGATCGAACACTGAAGCTTTCTTT.

The rearrangement links TRBV7-3 to TRBJ2-3; TRBD2 aligns across 12 bases. Trimming removed 5 bases from V and 0 bases from J; junction bases left unmatched: 3. This CDR3 is built from 16 residues. The germline CDR1 and CDR2 sequences are SGHTA and FQGTGA. Here the CDR3 DNA reads TGTGCCAGCAGCCCCGGGACTAGCGGGAGCACAGATACGCAGTATTTT. It translates to CASSPGTSGSTDTQYF.

J is TRBJ2-2 and V is TRBV4-1; D not resolved. Germline V gene sequence: CDR1 MGHRA, CDR2 YSYEKL. The V end lost 2 bases, the J end lost 4 bases, and 8 bases lay between the germline ends. The CDR3 is 14 amino acids. CDR3 nucleotide sequence: TGCGCCAGCAGCCAATCTACGGCCACCGGGGAGCTGTTTTTT. This encodes CASSQSTATGELFF.

The chain links TRBV2 to TRBJ1-1, with D hard to call. Germline values: CDR1 SNHLY, CDR2 FYNNEI. V dropped 3 bases and J dropped 4 bases, with 12 bases sitting between them. CDR3 length equals 14 residues. CDR3 sequence (DNA): TGTGCCAGCAGTGAGTACAAATCCGGCACTGAAGCTTTCTTT. Its protein is CASSEYKSGTEAFF.

The V and J genes are TRBV19 and TRBJ1-2; no clear D gene. This CDR3 comprises 13 residues. CDR1 LNHDA and CDR2 SQIVND come from the germline V gene (reference sequence). V was clipped by 5 bases and J by 7 bases, with 14 bases between them. The CDR3, as DNA: TGTGCCAGTAGTCTAGGGCCAGCGAGTGGCTACACCTTC. It codes for CASSLGPASGYTF.

The chain couples TRBV9 to TRBJ2-1, with 8 bases that match TRBD2. Germline CDR1 reads SGDLS; CDR2 reads YYNGEE. The CDR3 contains 16 residues. After removal of 4 bases from V and 4 bases from J, the junction contained 10 bases not matched to a gene. The CDR3 DNA reads TGTGCCAGCAGCACCGAAGGTAGCGGGATATACAATGAGCAGTTCTTC. This encodes CASSTEGSGIYNEQFF.

This clone has just one count. V usage is TRBV4-1 and J usage is TRBJ2-2; the D is unclear. The CDR3 length is 15 residues. Looked up from germline, CDR1 is MGHRA and CDR2 is YSYEKL. Trimming took 1 base from V and 2 from J, leaving 8 bases between them. The CDR3 DNA is TGCGCCAGCAGCCAAGTAACGGGCAACACCGGGGAGCTGTTTTTT. Its translation: CASSQVTGNTGELFF.

This chain connects TRBV28 to TRBJ1-5, with 7 positions matching TRBD1. Per germline, CDR1 MDHEN and CDR2 SYDVKM. The junction had 4 bases not matched to a gene; V was cut back by 3 bases and J by 5 bases. The CDR3 loop spans 14 amino acids. The CDR3 sequence is CASSFQTGYQPQHF. The CDR3 coding sequence is TGTGCCAGCAGTTTCCAGACAGGGTATCAGCCCCAGCATTTT.

This clone was recorded once. This sequence joins TRBV28 and TRBJ2-1; 11 bases match TRBD2. Unmatched junction bases numbered 7, after V lost 8 bases and J lost 4 bases. The CDR3 is 15 residues long. In germline, CDR1 is MDHEN, CDR2 SYDVKM. CDR3 protein: CASAETSGVYNEQFF. The CDR3 DNA reads TGTGCCAGCGCAGAGACTAGCGGGGTTTACAATGAGCAGTTCTTC.

The chain recombines TRBV27 with TRBJ2-2; 10 bases align to TRBD2. The CDR3 covers 17 residues. Germline CDR1 is MNHEY and CDR2 is SMNVEV (reference sequence). V trimming: 5 bases; J trimming: 6 bases; junction bases outside the gene matches: 12. The CDR3 DNA is TGTGCCAGCAGTCCCCTCCTCCAGCGGGAGGGATCCGGGGAGCTGTTTTTT. Residues: CASSPLLQREGSGELFF.

The J gene is TRBJ2-1, the V gene TRBV7-9; no definite D call. Between the trimmed V and J ends, which lost 2 bases and 6 bases, there was a span of 17 bases. There are 16 residues in the CDR3. Germline V gives CDR1 SEHNR, CDR2 FQNEAQ (reference sequence). The CDR3 nucleotides are TGTGCCAGCAGCTTATCCCCCGACTGGTTGTCCAATGAGCAGTTCTTC. It specifies CASSLSPDWLSNEQFF.

The chain uses TRBV11-3 and TRBJ2-3; the D is unclear. The CDR3 loop spans 13 amino acids. CDR1 is SGHNT and CDR2 is YENEEA in the germline V gene. With 2 bases removed from V and 6 bases from J, the gap between germline ends came to 9 bases. The CDR3 is CASSLPSSDTQYF. In DNA, the CDR3 is TGTGCCAGCAGCTTACCGAGTTCTGATACGCAGTATTTT.

This clone was seen a few times. V and J are TRBV30 and TRBJ2-7; the D is unclear. Germline CDR1 and CDR2: GTSNPN and SVGIG (reference sequence). Trimming removed 3 bases from V and 3 bases from J, with 6 bases in between. This CDR3 is 11 amino acids long. CDR3 amino acids: CAWSGSYEQYF. Written as DNA, the CDR3 is TGTGCCTGGAGCGGCAGCTACGAGCAGTACTTC.

The chain uses TRBV29-1 and TRBJ2-7; 7 nucleotides line up with TRBD1. Germline V gene data show CDR1 as SQVTM and CDR2 as ANQGSEA. The CDR3 is 13 amino acids. Losses at the gene ends were 6 bases for V and 4 bases for J; bases not matched to a gene: 9. CDR3 protein: CSVTGGQDYEQYF. The CDR3 DNA reads TGCAGCGTCACCGGTGGACAGGATTACGAGCAGTACTTC.